This TCR beta chain comes out of a study of CD8+ T cells in alopecia areata. Sorting separated CD4+ and CD8+ T cells out of PBMCs. V was shortened by 6 bases and J by 5 bases, with 20 bases between the two germline ends. The length of the CDR3 is 15 residues. CDR1 is SQVTM and CDR2 is ANQGSEA in the germline V gene. The study, taken as a whole, reports: Scalp specimens additionally yield sequences from normal skin's resident alphabeta T cells. TCR sharing across patients was less clear than in mice, possibly HLA-related. For lesional scalp, especially alopecia totalis/universalis, clonality was higher than in normal scalp.

RNA, once extracted, was reverse transcribed into cDNA for use as the sequencing template. This table comes from immunoSEQ multiplex PCR, and its TCRdb copy is limited to in-frame clones, with some not included. This repertoire shows around 210,000 clones, more than 55% found once; its top ten account for roughly 5.3%. This clone was counted between two and nine times. What it binds is unknown. The sample was CD8+ T cells sorted from blood. The chain carries TRBV29-1 and TRBJ2-1, with D possibly being TRBD1 (5 bases). This clonotype originated in a human donor in good health. This CDR3 reads CSVDMGSAGNNEQFF. As DNA, the CDR3 is TGCAGCGTCGATATGGGGTCGGCAGGGAACAATGAGCAGTTCTTC.